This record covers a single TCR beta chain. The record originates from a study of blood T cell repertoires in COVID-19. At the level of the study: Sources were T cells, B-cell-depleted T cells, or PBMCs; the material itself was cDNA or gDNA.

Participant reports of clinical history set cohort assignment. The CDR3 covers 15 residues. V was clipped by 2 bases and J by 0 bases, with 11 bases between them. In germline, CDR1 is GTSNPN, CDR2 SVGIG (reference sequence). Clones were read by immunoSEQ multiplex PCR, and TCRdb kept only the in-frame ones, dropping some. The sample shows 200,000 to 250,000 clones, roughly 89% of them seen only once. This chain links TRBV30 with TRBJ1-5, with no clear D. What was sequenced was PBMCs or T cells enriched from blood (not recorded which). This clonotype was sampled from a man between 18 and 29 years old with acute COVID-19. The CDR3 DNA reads TGTGCCTGGAGTCCGCAGGCGATTAGCAATCAGCCCCAGCATTTT. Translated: CAWSPQAISNQPQHF.